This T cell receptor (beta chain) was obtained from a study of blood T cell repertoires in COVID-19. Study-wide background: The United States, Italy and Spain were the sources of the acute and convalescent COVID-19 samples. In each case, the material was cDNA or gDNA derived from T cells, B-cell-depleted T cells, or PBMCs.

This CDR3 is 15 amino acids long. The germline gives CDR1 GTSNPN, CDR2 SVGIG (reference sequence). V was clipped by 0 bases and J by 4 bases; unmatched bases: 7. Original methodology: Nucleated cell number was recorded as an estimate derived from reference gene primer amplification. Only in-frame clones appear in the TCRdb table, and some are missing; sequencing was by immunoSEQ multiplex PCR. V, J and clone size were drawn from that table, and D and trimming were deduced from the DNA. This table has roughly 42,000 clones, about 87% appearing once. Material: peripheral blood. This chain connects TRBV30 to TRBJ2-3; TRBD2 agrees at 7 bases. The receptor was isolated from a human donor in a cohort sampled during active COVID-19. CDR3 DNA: TGTGCCTGGAGTGTACGGTGGGGGGGAGCAGATACGCAGTATTTT. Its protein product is CAWSVRWGGADTQYF. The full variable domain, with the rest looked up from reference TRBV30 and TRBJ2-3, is SQTIHQWPATLVQPVGSPLSLECTVEGTSNPNLYWYRQAAGRGLQLLFYSVGIGQISSEVPQNLSASRPQDRQFILSSKKLLLSDSGFYLCAWSVRWGGADTQYFGPGTRLTVL.